Listed here are 17 T cell receptor beta chains from one sample, sequenced in a study of shared clonotypes between healthy human individuals. The assay was immunoSEQ multiplex PCR, and TCRdb's table has in-frame clones only and misses some. The table shows roughly 1,500,000 clones, with roughly 98.5% occurring only once. Sequencing input: naive CD4+ T cells sorted from blood. The subset denotes: CD45RA+ positively selected. These receptors all come from a man aged 25-45 years in good health.

V gene TRBV18 combines with J gene TRBJ1-1; D may be TRBD1 (5 bases). The V and J ends lost 0 bases and 6 bases respectively, with 11 bases between them. This CDR3 has 14 residues. Germline V gene lookup returns CDR1 KGHSH and CDR2 LQKENI. In DNA, the CDR3 is TGTGCCAGCTCACCACCGAGGGGTTCGGCTGAAGCTTTCTTT. Translated: CASSPPRGSAEAFF.

This clone was seen only once. The V gene is TRBV6-1, the J gene TRBJ2-7, with D possibly being TRBD2 (6 bases). Germline CDR1 MNHNS, CDR2 SASEGT. Trimming pared 1 base from V and 2 bases from J, leaving 12 bases between. The length of the CDR3 is 15 residues. The CDR3 is CASSEGGGATYEQYF. CDR3 DNA sequence: TGTGCCAGCAGTGAAGGGGGCGGGGCGACCTACGAGCAGTACTTC.

This rearrangement joins TRBV5-1 to TRBJ1-2; D call uncertain. The CDR3 consists of 14 residues. V gave up 0 bases and J gave up 6 bases, with 12 bases separating them. Germline CDR1 and CDR2: SGHRS and YFSETQ. The CDR3 sequence: CASSLGSQVDGYTF. CDR3 nucleotides: TGCGCCAGCAGCTTGGGCTCCCAGGTTGATGGCTACACCTTC. The full variable domain, with the rest looked up from reference TRBV5-1 and TRBJ1-2, is KAGVTQTPRYLIKTRGQQVTLSCSPISGHRSVSWYQQTPGQGLQFLFEYFSETQRNKGNFPGRFSGRQFSNSRSEMNVSTLELGDSALYLCASSLGSQVDGYTFGSGTRLTVV.

The gene calls are TRBV2 and TRBJ1-2; D uncertain. CDR3 length: 13 amino acids. From germline, CDR1 is SNHLY and CDR2 FYNNEI. Trimming left V 4 bases short and J 4 bases short, with 10 bases between. CDR3 protein: CASSGDGFYGYTF. CDR3 nucleotide sequence: TGTGCCAGCAGTGGCGATGGGTTCTATGGCTACACCTTC.

J is TRBJ1-3 and V is TRBV28; TRBD1 agrees at 8 bases. This CDR3 is 15 amino acids long. Germline assignment: CDR1 MDHEN and CDR2 SYDVKM. J lost 3 bases, V lost 3 bases, and 4 bases had no gene match. The CDR3 sequence is CASSFLQGDGNTIYF. The DNA of the CDR3 is TGTGCCAGCAGTTTTTTACAGGGGGATGGAAACACCATATATTTT.

The chain is built from TRBV6-1 and TRBJ1-5; 8 nucleotides agree with TRBD1. CDR1 and CDR2 from the germline V gene are MNHNS and SASEGT. V lost 4 bases to trimming and J lost 6 bases; unmatched junction nucleotides: 11. The CDR3 totals 16 residues. DNA for the CDR3: TGTGCCAGCAGTGCTTTAGGCCGACAGGGGTTTCAGCCCCAGCATTTT. It encodes CASSALGRQGFQPQHF.

The J gene is TRBJ1-1, the V gene TRBV28, with D unresolved. CDR3 size: 11 residues. The V gene lost 8 bases and the J gene lost 6 bases, with 10 bases spanning the gap. Germline assignment: CDR1 MDHEN and CDR2 SYDVKM. CDR3 DNA: TGTGCCAGCCTATTCGGGGCTGAAGCTTTCTTT. Translated, it gives CASLFGAEAFF.

The gene calls are TRBV7-6 and TRBJ2-2; 10 bases agree with TRBD1. The CDR3 runs to 15 residues. CDR1 and CDR2 from the germline V gene are SGHVS and FNYEAQ. V dropped 7 bases and J dropped 7; count of bases not matched to a gene: 9. The CDR3 DNA sequence: TGTGCCAGCAACTCACCGACAGGGGGCCACGGGGAGCTGTTTTTT. It is translated as CASNSPTGGHGELFF. Based on the CDR3 plus reference TRBV7-6 and TRBJ2-2, the full variable domain is GAGVSQSPRYKVTKRGQDVALRCDPISGHVSLYWYRQALGQGPEFLTYFNYEAQQDKSGLPNDRFSAERPEGSISTLTIQRTEQRDSAMYRCASNSPTGGHGELFFGEGSRLTVL.

The CDR3, as DNA: TGTGCCAGCAAAACCGGGACAGTGAACACTGAAGCTTTCTTT. Translating it yields CASKTGTVNTEAFF. The V call is TRBV2, the J call TRBJ1-1, with TRBD1 matching 7 bases. The ends lost 7 bases at V and 0 bases at J; junction bases unmatched: 5. The germline V gene encodes CDR1 SNHLY and CDR2 FYNNEI. The CDR3 consists of 14 residues. Filled out from reference TRBV2 and TRBJ1-1, the complete variable domain reads EPEVTQTPSHQVTQMGQEVILRCVPISNHLYFYWYRQILGQKVEFLVSFYNNEISEKSEIFDDQFSVERPDGSNFTLKIRSTKLEDSAMYFCASKTGTVNTEAFFGQGTRLTVV.

The genes are TRBV5-1 and TRBJ2-1; D gene unclear. The V gene's germline CDR1 is SGHRS and CDR2 YFSETQ. V gave up 0 bases and J gave up 0 bases, with 10 bases separating them. The CDR3 loop spans 16 amino acids. The chain's CDR3 is CASSLGVGSSYNEQFF. As DNA, the CDR3 is TGCGCCAGCAGCTTGGGGGTGGGAAGCTCCTACAATGAGCAGTTCTTC.

CDR3 bases: TGCGCCAGCAGACAAACCGGGACCTACACCGGGGAGCTGTTTTTT. Protein: CASRQTGTYTGELFF. This rearrangement joins TRBV5-1 to TRBJ2-2; D tentatively fits TRBD1 or TRBD2 (5 bases each). The CDR3 totals 15 residues. In germline, CDR1 is SGHRS, CDR2 YFSETQ. V dropped 5 bases and J dropped 3 bases, with 14 bases sitting between them.

The chain carries TRBV5-1 and TRBJ2-5, with TRBD2 identical over 11 bases. CDR3 size: 15 residues. V shed 4 bases and J 2 bases; nucleotides not matched to a gene: 4. The germline CDR1 and CDR2 sequences are SGHRS and YFSETQ. CDR3 DNA sequence: TGCGCCAGCAGCACTAGCGGGAGTGGGCAAGAGACCCAGTACTTC. Protein sequence: CASSTSGSGQETQYF. The variable domain in full, completed from reference TRBV5-1 and TRBJ2-5, reads KAGVTQTPRYLIKTRGQQVTLSCSPISGHRSVSWYQQTPGQGLQFLFEYFSETQRNKGNFPGRFSGRQFSNSRSEMNVSTLELGDSALYLCASSTSGSGQETQYFGPGTRLLVL.

The genes are TRBV21-1 and TRBJ1-5. TRBV21-1 is a documented pseudogene. The CDR3 has 16 amino acids. Written as DNA, the CDR3 is TGTGCCAGCAGCAAAGGCTCCCACCATAGCAATCAGCCCCAGCATTTT. It translates to CASSKGSHHSNQPQHF.

As to this clone: The same CDR3 can be traced to other DNA sequences in this sample. The V gene is TRBV5-1, the J gene TRBJ2-7; D might be TRBD2 (6 bases). The CDR3 consists of 14 residues. With 4 bases removed from V and 4 bases from J, the gap between germline ends came to 15 bases. Germline lookup yields CDR1 SGHRS and CDR2 YFSETQ. The CDR3 sequence is CASSVGLSSYEQYF. In DNA, the CDR3 is TGCGCCAGCAGCGTGGGACTTAGTTCTTACGAGCAGTACTTC. Drawing the rest from reference TRBV5-1 and TRBJ2-7, the complete variable domain is KAGVTQTPRYLIKTRGQQVTLSCSPISGHRSVSWYQQTPGQGLQFLFEYFSETQRNKGNFPGRFSGRQFSNSRSEMNVSTLELGDSALYLCASSVGLSSYEQYFGPGTRLTVT.

This clone turned up a few times. The rearrangement links TRBV29-1 to TRBJ1-1; D is uncertain. Deletions cut 4 bases from V and 0 bases from J, with 9 bases between. This CDR3 is built from 13 residues. Germline values: CDR1 SQVTM, CDR2 ANQGSEA. This CDR3 reads CSVVLQMNTEAFF. The CDR3 DNA follows: TGCAGCGTTGTGTTACAGATGAACACTGAAGCTTTCTTT.

The J gene is TRBJ2-7, the V gene TRBV11-2, with 7 nucleotides matching TRBD1. The V gene end was trimmed by 4 bases and the J gene end by 3 bases; junction bases not matched to a gene: 9. This CDR3 contains 15 residues. Germline loops: CDR1 SGHAT, CDR2 FQNNGV. The CDR3 is CASSSEPGGGYEQYF. The CDR3 DNA reads as TGTGCCAGCAGCTCGGAACCAGGGGGTGGCTACGAGCAGTACTTC.

The chain employs TRBV11-2 and TRBJ2-7; no clear D gene. The germline CDR1 and CDR2 sequences are SGHAT and FQNNGV. V was cut by 5 bases and J by 6 bases, with 14 bases left in between. The CDR3 length is 13 residues. CDR3 sequence: CASSLSIKAEQYF. CDR3 DNA: TGTGCCAGCAGCCTCTCGATAAAAGCCGAGCAGTACTTC.